The 9 T cell receptor beta chains below come from one sample, sequenced in a study of blood T cells in healthy people across ages. Next came a second PCR, run for about 7 to 12 cycles, which used a sample-barcoded 5' primer along with a J-beta primer mix. A single record per CDR3 protein comes from TCRdb applying MiXCR to the 5' RACE reads. The top ten clones hold over 35% of a sample with about 640,000 distinct CDR3 sequences, 58% of them seen once. The source material was blood. These TCRs come from a man between 60 and 75 years old in good health.

The gene calls are TRBV10-3 and TRBJ1-1; D remains ambiguous. Per the germline V gene, CDR1 is ENHRY and CDR2 is SYGVKD. The CDR3 runs 15 residues. V gave up 0 bases and J gave up 5 bases, with 13 bases separating them. CDR3 nucleotides: TGTGCCATCAGTGAGTCTGGGGTAGGAGGGACTGAAGCTTTCTTT. Translating it yields CAISESGVGGTEAFF.

This clonotype was observed once. J is TRBJ1-1 and V is TRBV19, with 11 bases matching TRBD1. V was pared by 5 bases and J by 6 bases, with 2 bases of the junction left unmatched. Germline V lookup: CDR1 LNHDA, CDR2 SQIVND (reference sequence). The CDR3 is 13 residues long. In DNA form, the CDR3 reads TGTGCCAGTAGTCGGGACAGGGGGGCTGAAGCTTTCTTT. Translated, it gives CASSRDRGAEAFF.

J is TRBJ2-7 and V is TRBV10-2, with a possible D match to TRBD1 (5 bases). Looked up from germline, CDR1 is WSHSY and CDR2 is SAAADI. Trimming stripped 7 bases from V and 3 bases from J, with 13 bases between. This CDR3 region has 13 residues. CDR3 sequence (DNA): TGCGCCAGCACCCAGGGAACGTACTACGAGCAGTACTTC. This sequence encodes CASTQGTYYEQYF.

The sample holds a few counts of this clonotype. This chain uses TRBV7-2 with TRBJ2-5; D call uncertain. This CDR3 is 12 amino acids long. Germline CDR1 SGHTA, CDR2 FQGNSA. Trimming took off 5 bases at V and 4 bases at J, with 8 bases between the two ends. CDR3 residues: CASSLIPETQYF. CDR3 in DNA: TGTGCCAGCAGCCTGATTCCAGAGACCCAGTACTTC.

A few counts support this clonotype. The chain employs TRBV6-1 and TRBJ1-1, with 9 bases fitting TRBD1. This CDR3 has 17 residues. Germline values: CDR1 MNHNS, CDR2 SASEGT. J lost 5 bases, V lost 6 bases, and 16 bases had no gene match. CDR3 sequence reads: CASRQVPGQGLRTEAFF. CDR3 bases: TGTGCCAGCAGGCAAGTCCCGGGACAGGGATTGCGAACTGAAGCTTTCTTT.

This clonotype was counted only a few times. CDR3 nucleotides: TGTGCCACCAGCAGAGGGGCAGAGCTCTACGAGCAGTACTTC. It translates to CATSRGAELYEQYF. The rearrangement uses TRBV15 and TRBJ2-7; no firm D call. CDR3 length: 14 amino acids. Per germline, CDR1 LNHNV and CDR2 YYDKDF (reference sequence). Deletions cut 1 base from V and 3 bases from J, with 10 bases between.

J is TRBJ1-6 and V is TRBV14; D is ambiguous. V dropped 8 bases and J dropped 7 bases, with 12 bases sitting between them. Germline CDR1 and CDR2: SGHDN and FVKESK. The CDR3 covers 13 residues. In DNA form, the CDR3 reads TGTGCCAGCCGCGACTATCAAAATTCACCCCTCCACTTT. Amino acid sequence: CASRDYQNSPLHF.

V is TRBV20-1 and J is TRBJ2-5; D gene unclear. TRBJ2-7 matches the DNA end more closely, so the J call is doubtful. The germline V gene has CDR1 DFQATT and CDR2 SNEGSKA (reference sequence). CDR3 length: 15 residues. CDR3 residues: CSARERTASPHEQYF. The CDR3 DNA is TGCAGTGCTAGAGAACGGACGGCAAGCCCCCACGAGCAGTACTTC.

V usage is TRBV6-1 and J usage is TRBJ2-2; D uncertain. CDR3 length: 13 amino acids. V shed 2 bases and J shed 5 bases, with 6 bases lying between them. From germline, CDR1 is MNHNS and CDR2 SASEGT. CDR3 amino acids: CASSELGTGELFF. CDR3 DNA sequence: TGTGCCAGCAGTGAACTTGGGACCGGGGAGCTGTTTTTT.